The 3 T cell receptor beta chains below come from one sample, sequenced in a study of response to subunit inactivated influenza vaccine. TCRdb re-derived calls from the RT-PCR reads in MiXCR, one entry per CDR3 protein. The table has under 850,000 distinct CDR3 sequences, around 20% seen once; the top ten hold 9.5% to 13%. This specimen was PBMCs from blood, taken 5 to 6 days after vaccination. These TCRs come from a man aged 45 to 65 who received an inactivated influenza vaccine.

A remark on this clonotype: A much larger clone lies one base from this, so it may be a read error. The CDR3 DNA sequence: TGTGCCAGCAGCAAGAGTACCTCCTACAATGAGCAGCTCTTC. Translated: CASSKSTSYNEQLF. The gene calls are TRBV12-3 or TRBV12-4 and TRBJ2-1; unclear D gene. CDR3 length: 14 residues.

CDR3: CASSLSVGRGVLGIQYF. The CDR3 DNA reads as TGTGCCAGCAGCTTATCGGTCGGGCGGGGGGTCTTGGGCATTCAGTACTTC. This chain links TRBV7-2 with TRBJ2-4, with 8 bases identical to TRBD2. Trimming cost V 2 bases and J 9 bases; bases outside gene matches: 15. This CDR3 has 17 residues. Germline V CDR1 and CDR2: SGHTA, FQGNSA.

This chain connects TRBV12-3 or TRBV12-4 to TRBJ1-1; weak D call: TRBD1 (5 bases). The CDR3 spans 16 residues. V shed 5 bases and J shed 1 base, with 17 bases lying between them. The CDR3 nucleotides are TGTGCCAGCAGTCCCGCCCGGGGGTATGAGAACACTGAAGCTTTCTTT. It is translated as CASSPARGYENTEAFF.